Listed below are T cell receptor beta chains from one sample, sequenced in a study of memory CD4+ T cells and cytomegalovirus serostatus. Some clones are missing from TCRdb's copy, which holds only in-frame ones; the method was immunoSEQ multiplex PCR. The repertoire includes roughly 28,000 clones, about 80% of them detected once, and 0.68% sits in the top ten. Sequenced material: memory CD4+ T cells from blood. Source of these receptors: an adult in good health and CMV-seronegative. The conserved cysteine and the conserved F or W are not part of the CDR3 here.

>TRBJ2-3|TRBV10-3
AISPGQDTDTQY
>TRBJ2-7|TRBV6-1
ASSEGYSVYYEQY
>TRBJ1-2|TRBV4-1
ASSQGQGAVSYGYT
>TRBJ2-5|TRBV11-2
ASSLGQSPVETQY
>TRBJ2-1|TRBV11-2
ASSLGQGAYNEQF
>TRBJ1-5|TRBV28
ASSFGGRVNQPQH
>TRBJ1-4|TRBV5-6
ASSYGTNEKLF
>TRBJ1-5|TRBV28
ASRYRERDQPQH
>TRBJ2-7|TRBV19
ASSVRGASYEQY
>TRBJ2-6|TRBV4-3
ASTVGGGQGAPGANVLT
>TRBJ1-2|TRBV23-1
ASSNIYGYT
>TRBJ2-1|TRBV5-1
ASSPGTRSGGYNEQF
>TRBJ2-1|TRBV27
ASIPDRGYGEQF
>TRBJ1-1|TRBV30
AWSVHPNTEAF
>TRBJ1-1|TRBV30
AWETGTGAEAF
>TRBJ1-2|TRBV4-1
ASRPKIIPTGYNYGYT
>TRBJ2-7|TRBV5-1
ASSSGIYEQY
>TRBJ1-1|TRBV6-5
ASSYSLGPNTEAF
>TRBJ2-3|TRBV25-1
ASSGQGVDTQY
>TRBJ2-4|TRBV7-9
ASSPLAGALAKNIQY
>TRBJ1-2|TRBV5-6
ASSLAQTGNYGYT
>TRBJ1-2|TRBV6-1
ASMRVYGYT
>TRBJ1-1|TRBV10-3
AISESTGNTEAF